This entry lists 2 T cell receptor beta chains sequenced from one sample in a study of blood T cell repertoires in COVID-19. TCRdb's copy holds only in-frame clones and misses some; the assay was immunoSEQ multiplex PCR. This table has under 250,000 clones, roughly nine tenths appearing once. The sequenced material came from peripheral blood. The receptor set was obtained from a man aged 60 to 75 with COVID-19, enrolled during active disease.

The rearrangement joins TRBV7-3 to TRBJ1-1, with D maybe TRBD1 (6 bases). Trimming removed 4 bases at V and 1 base at J, with 19 bases between. The CDR3 extends over 17 amino acids. Germline V lookup: CDR1 SGHTA, CDR2 FQGTGA. In DNA form, the CDR3 reads TGTGCCAGCAGCTACGGACACAGGGTGGGAAGGAACACTGAAGCTTTCTTT. Amino acid sequence: CASSYGHRVGRNTEAFF. Looking up the rest from reference TRBV7-3 and TRBJ1-1 gives the full variable domain: GAGVSQTPSNKVTEKGKYVELRCDPISGHTALYWYRQSLGQGPEFLIYFQGTGAADDSGLPNDRFFAVRPEGSVSTLKIQRTERGDSAVYLCASSYGHRVGRNTEAFFGQGTRLTVV.

CDR3 sequence: CASSRRGNSPLHF. In DNA, the CDR3 is TGTGCCAGCAGTCGGCGGGGGAATTCACCCCTCCACTTT. The chain has TRBV6-6 and TRBJ1-6, with a tentative D call TRBD1 (5 bases). The V end was cut by 5 bases, the J end by 7 bases, with 9 bases between. CDR3 size: 13 residues. Germline loops: CDR1 MNHNY, CDR2 SVGAGI (reference sequence).